Sequencing of this TCR beta chain was carried out in a study of regulatory T cells in long-lasting Graves disease. J gave up 3 bases and V 7 bases, and 1 base lay outside the gene matches. Germline lookup yields CDR1 SQVTM and CDR2 ANQGSEA. CDR3 size: 13 residues. Both iRepertoire HTBI primers and Arm-PCR of CDR3 regions were used to build the TCR beta libraries. Each CDR3 protein gets one entry after TCRdb re-called the multiplex PCR reads with MiXCR. The repertoire holds about 440,000 distinct CDR3 sequences, with 16% as singletons. Time point of the sample: newly diagnosed GD, antithyroid drugs for less than 3 months. From RNA extracted from PBMCs, the TCR library was made. The patients included were those that came from an endocrinology department in Xi'an, China. These data are also associated with another study on T cells in Graves' hyperthyroidism and ophthalmopathy. From that second work: The diagnoses drew upon clinical symptoms, serum thyroxine and TRAb, thyroid ultrasound and orbital computed tomography.

The receptor comes from a woman between 18 and 29 years old with Graves disease. J is TRBJ2-2 and V is TRBV29-1, with TRBD2 matching 11 bases. This specimen consisted of peripheral blood mononuclear cells (PBMCs), obtained at new diagnosis, from a patient treated with antithyroid drugs. The DNA for the CDR3 is TGCAGCGGTAGCGGGAGGGACACCGGGGAGCTGTTTTTT. This encodes CSGSGRDTGELFF.